The T cell receptor beta chain under discussion was sequenced for a study of blood T cell repertoires in COVID-19. Study details: The origin of the acute and convalescent COVID-19 samples was the United States, Italy and Spain. Nucleic acid was either cDNA or gDNA, and it came from T cells, B-cell-depleted T cells, or PBMCs.

This clone occurred a few times. V lost 1 base and J 8 bases, leaving 11 bases between the germline ends. There are 12 residues in the CDR3. CDR1 and CDR2 from the germline V gene are GTSNPN and SVGIG (reference sequence). In the source study's methods: Amplification from reference gene primers served as the basis for estimated nucleated cell counts. Sequencing used immunoSEQ multiplex PCR; TCRdb keeps in-frame clones, though not all of them. The V and J calls and the clone size are those of that table, but D and trimming were determined from the DNA. This table holds fewer than 250,000 clones, about four fifths found once.

Sequences were obtained from peripheral blood. This TCR came from a woman in her fifties or sixties with active or convalescent COVID-19. V gene TRBV30 combines with J gene TRBJ1-1; no clear D gene. CDR3 loop: CAWSARLGEAFF. The DNA for the CDR3 is TGTGCCTGGAGTGCTCGGTTGGGCGAAGCTTTCTTT.